This TCR beta chain was captured by sequencing in a study of regulatory T cells in long-lasting Graves disease (dated by TCRdb to the early 2020s). Background on the whole study: Newly diagnosed Graves' disease patients had taken antithyroid drugs for less than 3 months. Persistent Graves' disease patients were compared with newly diagnosed Graves' disease patients by peripheral blood TCR sequencing and RNA sequencing. The study took place in China and was registered as a clinical trial. A total of roughly 33 samples were covered by TCR sequencing, comprising 13 persistent and around 20 newly diagnosed Graves' disease patients.

The library came from multiplex PCR. Instrument used: Illumina HiSeq 4000. TCR beta libraries were built with iRepertoire HTBI primers and Arm-PCR amplification of CDR3 regions. Before sequencing, the PCR products underwent gel purification. The authors' analysis ran thus. A total of some 60 TRBV and 14 TRBJ segments were identified across samples and were used for gene usage analysis of CDR3 amino acid clonotypes. COPE and FqMerger were used to merge filtered high-quality paired reads into contigs. BLAST was used to align contigs to IMGT TRBV, TRBD and TRBJ reference genes, and CDR3 was defined according to IMGT. Clonotypes above 0.1% frequency were classified as highly expanded clones. Repertoire diversity was measured by Shannon entropy, and V-J evenness by the Gini coefficient. A clonotype was considered public if more than one individual shared it. TCRdb took the public reads, trimmed them with fastp at Q25, ran MiXCR for clone calling and kept in-frame beta chains. Here each entry gathers all rows of one CDR3 protein and keeps the most common genes and DNA. For this entry, the V and J calls and clone size follow TCRdb and not the study's own pipeline. The sample table records some 560,000 distinct CDR3 sequences; approximately 16% of these occur just once. The ten largest clonotypes hold around 25% of the sample.

At least ten counts were recorded for this clonotype. Its antigen is unknown. Within one base of it there is no much larger clone, and no base qualities were kept. Taken from the germline V gene (reference sequence), the CDR1 and CDR2 loops are MNHEY and SMNVEV. V is cut by 5 bases and J by 1 base, and the space between the germline ends is 16 bases. The CDR3 spans 16 residues, from the cysteine through the phenylalanine. Solely the CDR3 DNA is kept, with 48 bases framed from the first base. The time point label here, explained by the study, means: newly diagnosed GD, antithyroid drugs for less than 3 months. RNA was extracted from PBMCs in TRIzol for both TCR sequencing and RNA sequencing. Graves' disease was diagnosed according to American Thyroid Association guidelines. Patients for the study were recruited at an endocrinology department in Xi'an, China. Each patient gave approximately 9.7 milliliters of peripheral blood, collected in an EDTA anticoagulant tube. PBMCs were isolated by Ficoll Paque Plus density gradient separation without further T cell sorting. An Agilent 2100 Bioanalyzer and agarose gel were used to assess RNA quality, and a NanoDrop 2000 was used to measure RNA concentration.

Broad study findings and their caveats: The authors noted that the small sample size was a limitation that may lower accuracy. Preferential use of TRBV28, TRBJ1-2 and TRBJ2-5 was observed in persistent disease, whereas TRBV20-1 and TRBJ2-1 were favored in newly diagnosed disease. Only peripheral blood was studied, because thyroid tissue, the primary lesion, was inaccessible. A larger number of public clonotypes was shared among persistent patients (about 2,700) than among newly diagnosed patients (roughly 970). Sequencing and analysis were restricted to the TCR beta chain. Persistent Graves' disease patients showed lower TCR Shannon entropy and fewer highly expanded clones than newly diagnosed patients, suggesting clonal expansion.

These same data were also listed under a study on T cells in Graves' hyperthyroidism and ophthalmopathy. The other study reports the following: Stable Graves' hyperthyroidism was defined as the absence of progression to ophthalmopathy over 18 months of follow-up. The hyperthyroidism patients were between 18 and 65 years old and newly diagnosed, with a disease duration of less than 2 months. Exclusion was applied to patients with uncontrolled infections, other autoimmune diseases, pregnancy or lactation. Diagnoses were established on the basis of clinical symptoms, serum thyroxine and TRAb, thyroid ultrasound, and orbital computed tomography. A first-round RT-PCR of the TCR CDR3 used the HTBI primer set with the Qiagen OneStep RT-PCR kit. Most expanded thyroid clonotypes (frequency above 0.001) were also detected in blood, a finding suggesting that blood repertoires may reflect thyroid immune responses. A 13 V-J signature model separated ophthalmopathy from stable hyperthyroidism, with around 90% sensitivity and around 84% specificity in cross-validation and 80%/75% in testing. In validation, progression to ophthalmopathy was predicted by the model with approximately 67% sensitivity and 72.22% specificity, a median of roughly 6 months before onset. To identify TCR V-J signatures that set the groups apart, the researchers used a discovery cohort of 100 or so patients, made up of about 44 with Graves' ophthalmopathy and 57 with stable Graves' hyperthyroidism. Prospective prediction of ophthalmopathy was tested in an independent validation cohort of fewer than 20 hyperthyroidism patients and 17 patients who later progressed to ophthalmopathy. The roughly 90 discovery patients were divided at random into training and test sets in a 7:3 ratio. Thyroid tissue and blood T-cell repertoires from about six Graves' hyperthyroidism patients were also compared in the study. After sampling, hyperthyroidism patients received methimazole starting at 30 mg daily, and ophthalmopathy patients received high-dose intravenous methylprednisolone. A second multiplex PCR round built the libraries, followed by size selection and purification. Sequencing of the libraries was done on an Illumina HiSeq2000 using paired-end 100 bp reads. SOAPnuke was used to process the raw data, throwing out any read that contained adapters or uncalled bases, had a mean Phred below 15, or lacked an exact constant-primer or identifier match. COPE v1.2.5 was used to merge high-quality paired reads, and clonotypes were defined as unique nucleotide sequences. Clonotypes were aligned to IMGT TRBV, TRBD and TRBJ reference segments using MiTCR v1.1. The analysis was restricted to V-J combinations with a frequency above 0.0001, which together covered just over 98% of the repertoires. The TCS score was defined as the ratio of F50 (clonal expansion) to E x V (chaos), calculated using BLOSUM62-based TCRdist between CDR3 peptides within each V-J. Welch's t-statistics and random forest reduced 514 V-J features to 13, which were used in a naive Bayes classifier (R e1071). No statistical method was used to set the sample size in advance, and investigators knew the group allocation. The paper describes TCR Vbeta CDR3 sequencing of 135 peripheral blood samples, made up of 43 ophthalmopathy patients, 70 to 80 hyperthyroidism patients and roughly 17 progressor patients.

This receptor chain uses TRBV27 and TRBJ2-3; the D assignment is uncertain and may be TRBD1 or TRBD2, with 5 bases supporting each. The clonotype was recovered from a woman aged 35 to 59 with Graves disease. Donor details come from another sample of the same person, matched by shared clones. The sample here was peripheral blood mononuclear cells (PBMCs), taken at new diagnosis, from a patient treated with antithyroid drugs. The CDR3 region has the sequence CASSPKRGDGTDTQYF. The sequence in DNA is TGTGCCAGCAGTCCTAAGAGGGGAGATGGCACAGATACGCAGTATTTT.